The 31 T cell receptor beta chains below all came from one sample that was sequenced in a study of shared clonotypes between healthy human individuals. CD45RO-negative cells were positively selected for CCR7, leaving out terminally differentiated effector memory CD45RA+ cells. The data were produced by immunoSEQ multiplex PCR, yet TCRdb's version contains in-frame clones alone and is incomplete. The table has 1.5 million to 2.5 million clones, approximately 94% seen once; the top ten hold approximately 1.2%. Sequenced: naive CD8+ T cells sorted from blood. Receptors originate from a man younger than 30 in good health.

The chain carries TRBV29-1 and TRBJ2-5; D is perhaps TRBD2 (5 bases). This CDR3 has 14 amino acids. Germline V gives CDR1 SQVTM, CDR2 ANQGSEA. Trimming removed 6 bases from V and 5 bases from J, with 19 bases in between. CDR3 DNA sequence: TGCAGCGTAGACTCGCCTAGCAGGCAGGAGACCCAGTACTTC. Amino acids: CSVDSPSRQETQYF.

V and J are TRBV19 and TRBJ1-5; the D is unclear. CDR1 and CDR2 from the germline V gene are LNHDA and SQIVND (reference sequence). The V end was cut by 10 bases, the J end by 3 bases, with 22 bases between. This CDR3 spans 16 amino acids. The CDR3 sequence: CATEPAAGFLNQPQHF. DNA of the CDR3: TGTGCCACGGAGCCAGCCGCTGGGTTTCTCAATCAGCCCCAGCATTTT.

This sequence joins TRBV7-9 and TRBJ1-1; 7 bases agree with TRBD1. The CDR3 is 14 residues long. With 5 bases clipped from V and 3 bases from J, the junction kept 6 bases outside the gene matches. The V gene's germline CDR1 is SEHNR and CDR2 FQNEAQ (reference sequence). The CDR3 spells CASSAPDRDTEAFF. The CDR3 bases are TGTGCCAGCAGCGCACCTGACAGGGACACTGAAGCTTTCTTT.

The chain combines TRBV15 with TRBJ1-6; D may be TRBD1 (5 bases). The length of the CDR3 is 16 residues. V was cut by 0 bases and J by 5 bases, with 11 bases left in between. Germline CDR1 is LNHNV and CDR2 is YYDKDF (reference sequence). CDR3: CATSRDRAGNNSPLHF. The CDR3 DNA is TGTGCCACCAGCAGAGATAGGGCAGGGAATAATTCACCCCTCCACTTT. The complete variable domain, with remaining parts taken from reference TRBV15 and TRBJ1-6, reads DAMVIQNPRYQVTQFGKPVTLSCSQTLNHNVMYWYQQKSSQAPKLLFHYYDKDFNNEADTPDNFQSRRPNTSFCFLDIRSPGLGDTAMYLCATSRDRAGNNSPLHFGNGTRLTVT.

CDR3 residues: CASSVLTSGGPYNEQFF. The CDR3 bases are TGTGCCAGCAGCGTCTTGACTAGCGGGGGGCCCTACAATGAGCAGTTCTTC. The chain employs TRBV9 and TRBJ2-1; 13 bases fit TRBD2. The CDR3 is 17 amino acids. Germline CDR1 reads SGDLS; CDR2 reads YYNGEE. V shed 2 bases, J shed 2 bases, and the junction held 4 bases outside the gene matches.

The V gene is TRBV4-3, the J gene TRBJ1-1; maybe TRBD1 (6 bases). Germline CDR1 LGHNA, CDR2 YSLEER. The CDR3 is 16 amino acids. The V end was cut by 0 bases, the J end by 1 base, with 12 bases between. CDR3 bases: TGCGCCAGCAGCCAAGATCACCAGGGGTGGAACACTGAAGCTTTCTTT. Translation: CASSQDHQGWNTEAFF.

The chain carries TRBV27 and TRBJ2-7; TRBD2 might be the D (5 bases). Germline CDR1 MNHEY, CDR2 SMNVEV (reference sequence). This CDR3 comprises 16 residues. Trimming pared 5 bases from V and 3 bases from J, leaving 20 bases between. The CDR3 spells CASSPSGGEGNYEQYF. In DNA, the CDR3 is TGTGCCAGCAGTCCGAGCGGTGGGGAAGGGAACTACGAGCAGTACTTC.

The rearrangement uses TRBV27 and TRBJ2-7, with 9 bases that match TRBD1. Germline-derived CDR1 and CDR2 are MNHEY and SMNVEV (reference sequence). V trimming: 5 bases; J trimming: 10 bases; junction bases outside the gene matches: 18. The length of the CDR3 is 16 residues. Written as DNA, the CDR3 is TGTGCCAGCAGTATGCCTCCCGGGACAGGGATCCGTTTACAGTACTTC. This sequence encodes CASSMPPGTGIRLQYF.

As for this clone: This specimen includes other DNA sequences encoding the same CDR3. This sequence joins TRBV27 and TRBJ2-7; D is perhaps TRBD2 (5 bases). This CDR3 spans 13 amino acids. Germline V gives CDR1 MNHEY, CDR2 SMNVEV (reference sequence). Trimming shortened V by 3 bases and J by 2 bases, and 8 bases separated the two germline ends. The DNA of the CDR3 is TGTGCCAGCAGTTTCCCCGGGGCCTACGAGCAGTACTTC. Its translation is CASSFPGAYEQYF.

The chain has TRBV9 and TRBJ2-5, with TRBD2 as a possible D gene (5 bases). V was pared by 0 bases and J by 4 bases, with 10 bases between. This CDR3 spans 14 amino acids. The germline V gene encodes CDR1 SGDLS and CDR2 YYNGEE. The CDR3 here is CASSVERVAETQYF. The CDR3 coding sequence is TGTGCCAGCAGCGTAGAGAGGGTAGCAGAGACCCAGTACTTC.

V and J are TRBV7-6 and TRBJ2-6; TRBD2 matches 16 bases. The germline V gene has CDR1 SGHVS and CDR2 FNYEAQ. The V gene end was trimmed by 5 bases and the J gene end by 2 bases; junction bases not matched to a gene: 3. The CDR3 extends over 18 amino acids. CDR3 bases: TGTGCCAGCAGCCCGGGACTAGCGGGGGGGCCTGGGGCCAACGTCCTGACTTTC. It yields the protein CASSPGLAGGPGANVLTF.

A few counts support this clone. The chain uses TRBV4-3 and TRBJ2-1; TRBD1 matches 8 bases. CDR3 length: 12 residues. The germline CDR1 and CDR2 sequences are LGHNA and YSLEER. The V and J ends lost 4 bases and 9 bases, in that order; junction bases with no gene match: 2. In DNA form, the CDR3 reads TGCGCCAGCAGCCCAGGGGGCATTGAGCAGTTCTTC. Amino acid sequence: CASSPGGIEQFF.

The chain links TRBV11-2 to TRBJ1-2, with D unclear. This CDR3 is 12 amino acids long. V was pared by 1 base and J by 8 bases, with 8 bases between. Looked up from germline, CDR1 is SGHAT and CDR2 is FQNNGV. CDR3 region: CASSLGWAGYTF. The CDR3 DNA follows: TGTGCCAGCAGCTTAGGATGGGCCGGCTACACCTTC.

The gene calls are TRBV11-2 and TRBJ2-1; 12 bases are a match to TRBD1. The trim removed 3 bases at V and 9 bases at J, leaving 9 bases unmatched. The germline gives CDR1 SGHAT, CDR2 FQNNGV. This CDR3 is built from 16 residues. The CDR3 sequence is CASSFPGQGAYGEQFF. In nucleotides, the CDR3 is TGTGCCAGCAGCTTTCCGGGACAGGGGGCTTACGGTGAGCAGTTCTTC.

The rearrangement joins TRBV19 to TRBJ2-7; D is unclear. This CDR3 is built from 15 residues. V lost 2 bases, J lost 3 bases, and 14 bases lay in between. Germline lookup yields CDR1 LNHDA and CDR2 SQIVND (reference sequence). Written as DNA, the CDR3 is TGTGCCAGTAGTATAAACCTGGGGTTAGTCTACGAGCAGTACTTC. Translating it yields CASSINLGLVYEQYF.

Regarding this clone: Other nucleotide sequences in the sample specify the same CDR3. The V call is TRBV19, the J call TRBJ2-7; D unresolved. V lost 3 bases and J lost 1, with 7 bases in between. Looked up from germline, CDR1 is LNHDA and CDR2 is SQIVND (reference sequence). The CDR3 extends over 13 amino acids. The CDR3 nucleotides read TGTGCCAGTAGTATCGGCACTTCCTACGAGCAGTACTTC. This codes for CASSIGTSYEQYF.

This chain connects TRBV9 to TRBJ2-2; 13 bases agree with TRBD2. This CDR3 comprises 19 residues. Trimming removed 0 bases from V and 4 bases from J; junction bases left unmatched: 9. CDR1 is SGDLS, CDR2 YYNGEE, per germline. CDR3 protein: CASSVDGLAGVYSTGELFF. The DNA for the CDR3 is TGTGCCAGCAGCGTAGACGGACTAGCGGGAGTATATAGCACCGGGGAGCTGTTTTTT.

This chain links TRBV10-1 with TRBJ2-7; D ambiguous. Germline loops: CDR1 WNHNN, CDR2 SYGVQD (reference sequence). This CDR3 is built from 15 residues. Trimming stripped 6 bases from V and 7 bases from J, with 22 bases between. Here the CDR3 DNA reads TGCGCCAGCAGGGAAGACCTCGCCGGGCGTGATGAGCAGTACTTC. Amino acid sequence: CASREDLAGRDEQYF.

The chain joins TRBV2 to TRBJ1-3; D not certain. CDR1 is SNHLY and CDR2 is FYNNEI in the germline V gene. V was cut by 6 bases and J by 0 bases, with 6 bases left in between. This CDR3 is 13 amino acids long. CDR3 protein: CASSRSSGNTIYF. CDR3 DNA: TGTGCCAGCAGCCGGAGCTCTGGAAACACCATATATTTT.

The rearrangement uses TRBV6-6 and TRBJ1-2; D is ambiguous. The CDR3 loop spans 15 amino acids. In germline, CDR1 is MNHNY, CDR2 SVGAGI (reference sequence). Trimming removed 5 bases at V and 0 bases at J, with 13 bases between. CDR3 DNA sequence: TGTGCCAGCAGTACCGGACGGCTGTCTAACTATGGCTACACCTTC. Translated, it gives CASSTGRLSNYGYTF.

Concerning this clone: Other nucleotide sequences from this sample produce the same CDR3. The chain links TRBV5-6 to TRBJ2-7, with D tentatively TRBD1 (5 bases). The CDR3 loop spans 13 amino acids. Germline CDR1 SGHDT, CDR2 YYEEEE. With 1 base removed from V and 4 bases from J, the gap between germline ends came to 9 bases. The DNA for the CDR3 is TGTGCCAGCAGCTTGTGGGGCAGTTACGAGCAGTACTTC. This sequence encodes CASSLWGSYEQYF.

CDR3 in DNA: TGTGCCAGCAGCCAGGGACTAGCGGGATCCTACAATGAGCAGTTCTTC. This codes for CASSQGLAGSYNEQFF. The chain employs TRBV2 and TRBJ2-1; 13 bases are shared with TRBD2. J lost 1 base, V lost 6 bases, and 3 bases had no gene match. Germline CDR1 and CDR2: SNHLY and FYNNEI. This CDR3 contains 16 residues.

The J gene is TRBJ1-5, the V gene TRBV25-1; D perhaps matches TRBD1 (5 bases). V lost 7 bases to trimming and J lost 5 bases, with 15 bases between them. Germline V gives CDR1 MGHDK, CDR2 SYGVNS. The CDR3 runs 14 residues. The CDR3 DNA reads TGTGCCAGCAAGGGACCGGGGAGGGATCAGCCCCAGCATTTT. Encoded protein: CASKGPGRDQPQHF.

The gene calls are TRBV1 and TRBJ1-6. TRBV1 is deemed a pseudogene. CDR3 length: 14 residues. In DNA, the CDR3 is TGCACCAGCAGCCCGACGACCTATAATTCACCCCTCCACTTT. Translated, it gives CTSSPTTYNSPLHF.

The chain employs TRBV5-1 and TRBJ1-2; tentatively, D is TRBD1 (5 bases). Germline CDR1 and CDR2: SGHRS and YFSETQ. V was shortened by 0 bases and J by 6 bases, with 24 bases between the two germline ends. There are 18 residues in the CDR3. CDR3 DNA: TGCGCCAGCAGCTTGGACTCTTCTCAAGGAGCAGGGCTTCATGGCTACACCTTC. Amino acids: CASSLDSSQGAGLHGYTF.

This chain joins TRBV10-3 and TRBJ1-4; D gene ambiguous. V lost 0 bases and J 8 bases, leaving 16 bases between the germline ends. The CDR3 totals 16 residues. Germline lookup yields CDR1 ENHRY and CDR2 SYGVKD. The CDR3 protein is CAISESTGWGEEKLFF. In nucleotides, the CDR3 is TGTGCCATCAGTGAGTCGACGGGCTGGGGAGAGGAAAAACTGTTTTTT.

This clone was observed once. V usage is TRBV4-1 and J usage is TRBJ2-5; possibly TRBD2 for D (6 bases). The CDR3 extends over 18 amino acids. Trimming took 0 bases from V and 2 from J, leaving 19 bases between them. Looked up from germline, CDR1 is MGHRA and CDR2 is YSYEKL. The CDR3 protein is CASSQEEGSLTFQETQYF. DNA of the CDR3: TGCGCCAGCAGCCAAGAGGAGGGTAGCCTGACATTTCAAGAGACCCAGTACTTC.

This sequence joins TRBV29-1 and TRBJ2-7; TRBD2 is a possible D gene (5 bases). Trimming took 7 bases from V and 4 from J, leaving 17 bases between them. This CDR3 is built from 13 residues. CDR1 is SQVTM and CDR2 is ANQGSEA in the germline V gene. The CDR3, as DNA: TGCAGCGCCCGGGAACCTAGTGGGTACGAGCAGTACTTC. It specifies CSAREPSGYEQYF.

This clone has just a few counts. The J gene is TRBJ1-3, the V gene TRBV13; no definite D call. Between the trimmed V and J ends, which lost 3 bases and 0 bases, there was a span of 12 bases. Per the germline V gene, CDR1 is PRHDT and CDR2 is FYEKMQ (reference sequence). The CDR3 extends over 16 amino acids. CDR3 coding DNA: TGTGCCAGCAGCTTTTTCCCACAGATCTCTGGAAACACCATATATTTT. It encodes CASSFFPQISGNTIYF.

The chain uses TRBV27 and TRBJ2-6, with TRBD1 matching 11 bases. The V gene's germline CDR1 is MNHEY and CDR2 SMNVEV (reference sequence). The J segment lost 0 bases and the V segment lost 8 bases, leaving 0 bases of the junction unmatched. The CDR3 length is 15 residues. DNA of the CDR3: TGTGCCAGCGGGACAGGGGGCTCTGGGGCCAACGTCCTGACTTTC. Amino acid sequence: CASGTGGSGANVLTF.

The chain links TRBV27 to TRBJ2-7; D is ambiguous. The CDR3 loop spans 12 amino acids. Germline CDR1 reads MNHEY; CDR2 reads SMNVEV (reference sequence). Trimming cost V 5 bases and J 6 bases, with 11 bases left between them. Written as DNA, the CDR3 is TGTGCCAGCAGTGCAAGACTGCCCGAGCAGTACTTC. Translated, it gives CASSARLPEQYF.